This T cell receptor beta chain came from a study of naive and memory T cell subsets. Study-level results: TCRs were reportedly recovered from both biopsy types, mostly tuberculin test sites.

The V gene's germline CDR1 is LNHDA and CDR2 SQIVND (reference sequence). The CDR3 spans 14 residues. In this sample, this clonotype turned up a few times. Its target is unknown. A read error may produce the germline difference seen at one junction end. Treatment specified: skin biopsy from PPD injection site in Mantoux-positive individual. An oligonucleotide containing a UMI was ligated to the 3' end of TCR cDNA. Tuberculin skin test biopsies were taken where PPD was injected in Mantoux-positive people. Cells were not sorted; total RNA input targeted about 1 to 1000 ng. Amplification of ligated cDNA took four PCR rounds with SP2 and nested alpha and beta constant primers. One entry per CDR3 protein results from TCRdb running MiXCR on the UMI-ligation and nested PCR reads. The sample has approximately 21,000 distinct CDR3 sequences; approximately 6.5% are singletons.

The input for sequencing was skin, taken from a tuberculin skin test site. The TCR comes from an adult in good health. The chain uses TRBV19 and TRBJ1-2; the D gene is possibly TRBD1 (5 bases). The CDR3: CTSSMGRATKGYTF. The CDR3 nucleotides read TGTACCAGTAGTATGGGGCGCGCAACAAAAGGCTACACCTTC. Looking up the rest from reference TRBV19 and TRBJ1-2 gives the full variable domain: DGGITQSPKYLFRKEGQNVTLSCEQNLNHDAMYWYRQDPGQGLRLIYYSQIVNDFQKGDIAEGYSVSREKKESFPLTVTSAQKNPTAFYLCTSSMGRATKGYTFGSGTRLTVV.